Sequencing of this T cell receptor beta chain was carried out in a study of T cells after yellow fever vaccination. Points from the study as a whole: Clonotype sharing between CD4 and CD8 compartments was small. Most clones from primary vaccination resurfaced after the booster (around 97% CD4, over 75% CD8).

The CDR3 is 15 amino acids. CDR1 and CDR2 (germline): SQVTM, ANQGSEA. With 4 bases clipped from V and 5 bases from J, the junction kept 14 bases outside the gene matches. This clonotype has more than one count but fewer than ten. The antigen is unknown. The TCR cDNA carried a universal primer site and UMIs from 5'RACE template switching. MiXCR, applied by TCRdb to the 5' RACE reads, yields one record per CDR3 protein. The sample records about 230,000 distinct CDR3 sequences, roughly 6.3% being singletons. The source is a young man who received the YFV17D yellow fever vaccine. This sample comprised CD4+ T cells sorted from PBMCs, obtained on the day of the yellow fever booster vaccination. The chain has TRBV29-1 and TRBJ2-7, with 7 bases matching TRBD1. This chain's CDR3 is CSVGFDRVLSNEQYF. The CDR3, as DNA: TGCAGCGTTGGTTTTGACAGGGTTTTGTCAAACGAGCAGTACTTC.